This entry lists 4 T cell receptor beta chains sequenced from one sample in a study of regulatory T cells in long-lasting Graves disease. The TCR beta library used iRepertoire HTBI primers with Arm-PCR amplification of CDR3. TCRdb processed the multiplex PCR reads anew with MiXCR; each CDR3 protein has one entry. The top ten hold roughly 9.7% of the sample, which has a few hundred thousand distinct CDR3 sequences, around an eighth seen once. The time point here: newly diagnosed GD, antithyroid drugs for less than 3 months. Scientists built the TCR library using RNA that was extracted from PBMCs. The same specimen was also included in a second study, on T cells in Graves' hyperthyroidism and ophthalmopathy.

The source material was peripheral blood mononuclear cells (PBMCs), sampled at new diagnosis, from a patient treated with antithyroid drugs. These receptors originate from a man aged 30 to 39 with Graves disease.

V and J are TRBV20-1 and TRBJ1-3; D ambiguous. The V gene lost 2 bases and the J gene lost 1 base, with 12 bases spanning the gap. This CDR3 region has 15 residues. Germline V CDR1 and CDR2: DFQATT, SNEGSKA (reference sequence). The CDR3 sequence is CSARRPTGSGNTIYF. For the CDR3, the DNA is TGCAGTGCTAGACGGCCGACTGGATCTGGAAACACCATATATTTT.

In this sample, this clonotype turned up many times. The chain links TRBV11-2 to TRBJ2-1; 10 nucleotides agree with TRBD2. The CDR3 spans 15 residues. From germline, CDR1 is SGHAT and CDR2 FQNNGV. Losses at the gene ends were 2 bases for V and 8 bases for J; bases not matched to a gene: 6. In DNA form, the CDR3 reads TGTGCCAGCAGCTTAAGCCTAGCGGGAGTACATGAGCAGTTCTTC. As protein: CASSLSLAGVHEQFF.

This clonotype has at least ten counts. DNA for the CDR3: TGCAGCGTTGAAGTTGTAGGCACGATCTATGGCTACACCTTC. Residues: CSVEVVGTIYGYTF. The genes are TRBV29-1 and TRBJ1-2; D call uncertain. The CDR3 spans 14 residues. The V and J ends lost 1 base and 4 bases respectively, with 13 bases between them. CDR1 is SQVTM, CDR2 ANQGSEA, per germline.

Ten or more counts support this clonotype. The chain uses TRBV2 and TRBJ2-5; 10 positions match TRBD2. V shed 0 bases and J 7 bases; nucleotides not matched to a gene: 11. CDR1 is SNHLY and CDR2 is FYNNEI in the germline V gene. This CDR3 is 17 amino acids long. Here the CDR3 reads CASSEALLAGVYGTQYF. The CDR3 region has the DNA TGTGCCAGCAGTGAAGCGCTTCTAGCGGGGGTATATGGGACCCAGTACTTC.